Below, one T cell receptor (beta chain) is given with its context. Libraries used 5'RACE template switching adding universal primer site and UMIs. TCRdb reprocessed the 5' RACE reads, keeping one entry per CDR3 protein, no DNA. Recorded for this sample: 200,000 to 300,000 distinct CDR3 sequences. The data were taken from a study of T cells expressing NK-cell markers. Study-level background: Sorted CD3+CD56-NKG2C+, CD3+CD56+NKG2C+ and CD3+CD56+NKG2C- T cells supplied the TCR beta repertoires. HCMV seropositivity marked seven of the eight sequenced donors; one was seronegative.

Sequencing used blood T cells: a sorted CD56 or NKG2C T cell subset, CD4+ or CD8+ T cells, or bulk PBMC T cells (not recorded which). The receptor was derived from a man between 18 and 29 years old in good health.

The CDR3 protein is CASKVAGAYEQYF. This sequence joins TRBV19 and TRBJ2-7; as DNA is missing, the TRBD1 call by TCRdb cannot be tested. From germline, CDR1 is LNHDA and CDR2 SQIVND (reference sequence). This CDR3 has 13 amino acids.